Presented here are 8 T cell receptor beta chains from one specimen sequenced in a study of T cells after yellow fever vaccination. TCRdb fed the 5' RACE reads into MiXCR, producing one record per CDR3 protein. The sample holds 250,000 or so distinct CDR3 sequences, about 7% seen once. Sequencing was performed on CD4+ T cells sorted from PBMCs, taken 15 days after the yellow fever booster vaccination. The receptors were gathered from a young man who received the YFV17D yellow fever vaccine.

This clonotype was seen many times. V usage is TRBV20-1 and J usage is TRBJ2-3; a possible D gene is TRBD2 (6 bases). Germline loops: CDR1 DFQATT, CDR2 SNEGSKA (reference sequence). The V end lost 6 bases, the J end lost 5 bases, and 12 bases lay between the germline ends. This CDR3 spans 12 amino acids. The CDR3 sequence: CSATHGGDTQYF. CDR3 sequence (DNA): TGCAGTGCGACGCACGGGGGAGATACGCAGTATTTT.

A few counts support this clonotype. The chain joins TRBV5-1 to TRBJ2-5; D is ambiguous. From germline, CDR1 is SGHRS and CDR2 YFSETQ. The CDR3 is 16 amino acids. The germline V and J ends were trimmed by 1 base and 1 base, with 14 bases remaining between them. The CDR3 protein is CASSLSTGRPQETQYF. CDR3 nucleotide sequence: TGCGCCAGCAGCTTGTCAACTGGTCGGCCCCAAGAGACCCAGTACTTC.

The chain links TRBV3-1 to TRBJ2-2; D is ambiguous. The V and J ends lost 1 base and 0 bases respectively, with 9 bases between them. Per germline, CDR1 LGHDT and CDR2 YNNKEL (reference sequence). The CDR3 is 16 residues long. CDR3 in amino acids: CASSQGHNSNTGELFF. The CDR3 nucleotides are TGTGCCAGCAGCCAAGGTCATAACTCGAACACCGGGGAGCTGTTTTTT. Combining the CDR3 with reference TRBV3-1 and TRBJ2-2 gives the whole variable domain DTAVSQTPKYLVTQMGNDKSIKCEQNLGHDTMYWYKQDSKKFLKIMFSYNNKELIINETVPNRFSPKSPDKAHLNLHINSLELGDSAVYFCASSQGHNSNTGELFFGEGSRLTVL.

The chain links TRBV29-1 to TRBJ1-5, with no clear D. Germline V gene data show CDR1 as SQVTM and CDR2 as ANQGSEA. Trimming cost V 7 bases and J 0 bases, with 10 bases left between them. This CDR3 comprises 13 residues. The CDR3 loop is CSAGEGSNQPQHF. DNA for the CDR3: TGCAGCGCTGGTGAGGGTAGCAATCAGCCCCAGCATTTT.

This clonotype came up many times. This chain uses TRBV7-2 with TRBJ2-7, with 9 bases identical to TRBD1. V shed 1 base and J 12 bases; nucleotides not matched to a gene: 7. Germline CDR1 and CDR2: SGHTA and FQGNSA. This CDR3 is 13 amino acids long. The CDR3 reads CASSLGIRDRVYF. In nucleotides, the CDR3 is TGTGCCAGCAGCTTAGGGATCCGGGACAGGGTGTACTTC.

The chain carries TRBV20-1 and TRBJ1-2, with D possibly matching TRBD1 (6 bases). CDR3 length: 12 amino acids. The V end was cut by 5 bases, the J end by 4 bases, with 11 bases between. The germline CDR1 and CDR2 sequences are DFQATT and SNEGSKA (reference sequence). CDR3 nucleotides: TGCAGTGCTTTTACAGGGACCTATGGCTACACCTTC. Translating it yields CSAFTGTYGYTF.

In regard to this clonotype: At one end, the junction sequence differs from germline, possibly due to a read error. The rearrangement links TRBV24-1 to TRBJ2-3; 12 bases are a match to TRBD2. The CDR3 has 16 residues. The germline CDR1 and CDR2 sequences are KGHDR and SFDVKD. Written as DNA, the CDR3 is TGTGCCTCCAGTGATTTGACTAGCGGGAGTACAGATACGCAGTATTTT. Translating gives CASSDLTSGSTDTQYF.

In its sample, this clonotype was seen a few times. V gene TRBV20-1 combines with J gene TRBJ2-3; D is unclear. CDR3 length: 11 amino acids. The germline V gene has CDR1 DFQATT and CDR2 SNEGSKA (reference sequence). The germline V and J ends were trimmed by 5 bases and 1 base, with 4 bases remaining between them. The CDR3 DNA is TGCAGTGCTCACCGCACAGATACGCAGTATTTT. Its translation: CSAHRTDTQYF.